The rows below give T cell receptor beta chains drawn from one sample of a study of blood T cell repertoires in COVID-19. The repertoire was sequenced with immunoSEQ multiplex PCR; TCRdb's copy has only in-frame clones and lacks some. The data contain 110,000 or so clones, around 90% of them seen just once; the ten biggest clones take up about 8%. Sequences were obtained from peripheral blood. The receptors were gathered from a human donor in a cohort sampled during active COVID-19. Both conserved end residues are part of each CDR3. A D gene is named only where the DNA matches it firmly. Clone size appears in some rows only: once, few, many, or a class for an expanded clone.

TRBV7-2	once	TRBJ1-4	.	TGTGCCAGCAGCACACCTCTAACAGGTCCTCATGAAAAACTGTTTTTT	CASSTPLTGPHEKLFF
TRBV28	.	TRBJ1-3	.	TGTGCCAGCAGTTTTTCTGGGGGGACTGGAAACACCATATATTTT	CASSFSGGTGNTIYF
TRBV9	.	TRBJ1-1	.	TGTGCCAGCAGCGTTGGAGAGGGAAGGGCTTTCTTT	CASSVGEGRAFF
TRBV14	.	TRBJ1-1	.	TGTGCCAGCAGCCAATATCTAAAGACTGGGGCTTTCTTT	CASSQYLKTGAFF
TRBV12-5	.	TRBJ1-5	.	TGTGCTAGTGGTACCCGACAGGAGCGGAGCAATCAGCCCCAGCATTTT	CASGTRQERSNQPQHF
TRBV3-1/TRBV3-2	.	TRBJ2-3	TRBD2	TGTGCCAGCAGCCTTATTCTGGGGGCGGGAGGGAGCACAGATACGCAGTATTTT	CASSLILGAGGSTDTQYF
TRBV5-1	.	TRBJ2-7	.	TGCGCCAGCAGCCTCACAGCTTACGAGCAGTACTTC	CASSLTAYEQYF
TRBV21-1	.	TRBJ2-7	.	TGTGCCAGCAGCAAAGTCCCAGATTCCTACGAGCAGTACTTC	CASSKVPDSYEQYF
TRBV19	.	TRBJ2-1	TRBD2	TGTGCCACTGCCTTCGGACTAGCGGGAGGAAATGAGCAGTTCTTC	CATAFGLAGGNEQFF
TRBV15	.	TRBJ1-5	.	TGTGCCACCAGCAGAGTGGCAGGGAATCAGCCCCAGCATTTT	CATSRVAGNQPQHF
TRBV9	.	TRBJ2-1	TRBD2	TGTGCCAGCAGCGTACTGGCTAGCGGAAACAATGAGCAGTTCTTC	CASSVLASGNNEQFF
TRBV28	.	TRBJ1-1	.	TGTGCCAGCACCCACTACGGGGGGTTGAACACTGAAGCTTTCTTT	CASTHYGGLNTEAFF
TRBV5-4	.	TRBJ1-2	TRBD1	TGTGCCAGCAGCACCTGGACAGGCCTTTCTAACTATGGCTACACCTTC	CASSTWTGLSNYGYTF
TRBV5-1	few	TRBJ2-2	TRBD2	TGCGCCAGCACCCTCCGACTAGCGGGGATCAACACCGGGGAGCTGTTTTTT	CASTLRLAGINTGELFF
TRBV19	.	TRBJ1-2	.	TGTGCCAGTAGTCTACTCGGGGGGGGCTACTATGGCTACACCTTC	CASSLLGGGYYGYTF
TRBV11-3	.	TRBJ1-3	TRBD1	TGTGCCAGCAGCAAGGGACAGGGTTTCGGAAACACCATATATTTT	CASSKGQGFGNTIYF
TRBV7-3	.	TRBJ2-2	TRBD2	TGTGCCAGCAGCTCGCTAGCGGTGAACACCGGGGAGCTGTTTTTT	CASSSLAVNTGELFF
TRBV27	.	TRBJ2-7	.	TGTGCCAGCAGCCTCGGGGGCGAGCAGTACTTC	CASSLGGEQYF
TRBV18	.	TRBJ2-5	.	TGTGCCAGCTCACCACTCATCCAAGAGACCCAGTACTTC	CASSPLIQETQYF
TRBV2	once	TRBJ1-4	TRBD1	TGTGCCAGCAGTGGGCCTAGGAGACAGGGTAATGAAAAACTGTTTTTT	CASSGPRRQGNEKLFF
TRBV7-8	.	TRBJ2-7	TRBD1	TGTGCCAGCAGCTTACCTCGGACAGGGGGTTACGAGCAGTACTTC	CASSLPRTGGYEQYF
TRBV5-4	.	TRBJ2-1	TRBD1	TGTGCCAGCTCCCTGGACAGGGACAATGAGCAGTTCTTC	CASSLDRDNEQFF
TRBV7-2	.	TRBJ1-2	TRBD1	TGTGCCAGCAGCCCCATAAACAGTCAGGGGGCGCGAGGCTACACCTTC	CASSPINSQGARGYTF
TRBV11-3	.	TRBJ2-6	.	TGTGCCAGCTCACCCCGTCAGGGGTTTACGTATGGGGCCAACGTCCTGACTTTC	CASSPRQGFTYGANVLTF
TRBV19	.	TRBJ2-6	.	TGTGCCAGTAGTGTACAGGGACCTGAGGCCAACGTCCTGACTTTC	CASSVQGPEANVLTF
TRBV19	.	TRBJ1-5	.	TGTGCCAGTAGGAGGGGCAATCAGCCCCAGCATTTT	CASRRGNQPQHF
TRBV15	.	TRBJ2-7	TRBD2	TGTGCCACCAGCAGAGCCTCCTCGGGGGGGCCCTTGGACGAGCAGTACTTC	CATSRASSGGPLDEQYF
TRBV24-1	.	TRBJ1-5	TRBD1	TGTGCCACAGCGGGACAGGGGACCAATCAGCCCCAGCATTTT	CATAGQGTNQPQHF
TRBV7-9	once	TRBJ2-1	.	TGTGCCATGCAGGGGAATGAGCAGTTCTTC	CAMQGNEQFF
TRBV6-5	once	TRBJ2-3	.	TGTGCCAGCTCTGCCGACAGTTTCACAGATACGCAGTATTTT	CASSADSFTDTQYF
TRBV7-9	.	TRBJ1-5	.	TGTGCCAGCAGCCTCGGTTTGGGGGCAATAGACCAGCCCCAGCATTTT	CASSLGLGAIDQPQHF
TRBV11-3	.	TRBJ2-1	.	TGTGCCAGCAGCTTAGCGCGAGACAAGATTAGTGCTCTATACTACAATGAGCAGTTCTTC	CASSLARDKISALYYNEQFF
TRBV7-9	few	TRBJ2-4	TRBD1	TGTGCCAGCAGCCACGCCGGACAGGGAAACATTCAGTACTTC	CASSHAGQGNIQYF